The 31 T cell receptor beta chains below all came from one sample that was sequenced in a study (dated by TCRdb to the mid-2010s). Receptor amplification or capture employed 5' RACE. Sequencing used an Illumina MiSeq. The public reads were quality trimmed at Q25 with fastp and then assembled into clones with MiXCR by TCRdb, keeping productive beta chains. Every CDR3 protein is listed once, alongside the most common genes and DNA of its rows. Recorded for this sample are just under 65,000 distinct CDR3 sequences; 22% of them occurred a single time. Jointly, the top ten make up about 2.7% of the sample. Sequencing input: memory CD4+ T cells sorted from a lymph node. Interpreted using the paper, the cell subset or site label stands for: memory CD4+ T cells, CD4+CD45RO+CD25-. Receptors were obtained from a female donor with breast cancer.

The V and J genes are TRBV20-1 and TRBJ2-3, with no clear D. Trimming cost V 0 bases and J 3 bases, with 10 bases left between them. This CDR3 is built from 14 residues. Germline lookup yields CDR1 DFQATT and CDR2 SNEGSKA (reference sequence). CDR3: CSARDGEKTDTQYF. The CDR3 DNA follows: TGCAGTGCTAGAGATGGAGAAAAAACAGATACGCAGTATTTT.

This chain uses TRBV5-1 with TRBJ1-1; TRBD1 matches 10 bases. The germline V gene has CDR1 SGHRS and CDR2 YFSETQ. The J segment lost 6 bases and the V segment lost 4 bases, leaving 9 bases of the junction unmatched. The CDR3 is made up of 15 amino acids. CDR3 sequence (DNA): TGCGCCAGCAGCGCGATGACAGGGGGCTTTGCTGAAGCTTTCTTT. It translates to CASSAMTGGFAEAFF.

This clonotype was picked up many times. The J gene is TRBJ2-3, the V gene TRBV5-1; TRBD2 aligns across 8 bases. CDR1 SGHRS and CDR2 YFSETQ come from the germline V gene. J was trimmed by 5 bases and V by 4 bases; bases with no gene match: 9. This CDR3 region has 15 residues. Here the CDR3 reads CASSLRGARGDTQYF. CDR3 DNA: TGCGCCAGCAGCCTGCGGGGGGCACGGGGAGATACGCAGTATTTT.

This clonotype appeared a few times. A read error may account for a junction end that differs from germline. V usage is TRBV10-1 and J usage is TRBJ2-5; D is uncertain. The CDR3 has 14 residues. Germline V gene data show CDR1 as WNHNN and CDR2 as SYGVQD (reference sequence). CDR3 coding DNA: TGTGCCAGCAGCCAAGTTGTCCTCGACGGGACCCAGTACTTC. It specifies CASSQVVLDGTQYF.

J is TRBJ2-5 and V is TRBV5-1; D ambiguous. Germline V gene data show CDR1 as SGHRS and CDR2 as YFSETQ. Trimming took off 0 bases at V and 1 base at J, with 10 bases between the two ends. The CDR3 length is 15 residues. Here the CDR3 reads CASSLVGLAQETQYF. CDR3 DNA sequence: TGCGCCAGCAGCTTGGTAGGATTGGCCCAAGAGACCCAGTACTTC.

The V and J genes are TRBV20-1 and TRBJ2-5; D is undetermined. CDR1 DFQATT and CDR2 SNEGSKA come from the germline V gene (reference sequence). V was clipped by 0 bases and J by 7 bases, with 15 bases between them. CDR3 length: 14 amino acids. CDR3 nucleotide sequence: TGCAGTGCTAGAGACCCTTTGGCGGAAGGGACCCAGTACTTC. Translated, it gives CSARDPLAEGTQYF.

This clonotype was counted a single time. V is TRBV20-1 and J is TRBJ2-1, with 15 bases fitting TRBD2. Unmatched junction bases numbered 6, after V lost 5 bases and J lost 4 bases. CDR1 is DFQATT and CDR2 is SNEGSKA in the germline V gene (reference sequence). The length of the CDR3 is 16 residues. The CDR3 is CSALWTSGRVYNEQFF. DNA of the CDR3: TGCAGTGCTCTCTGGACTAGCGGGAGGGTGTACAATGAGCAGTTCTTC.

With regard to this clonotype: A single base separates this from a much larger clone, so it may be a read error. The rearrangement joins TRBV5-1 to TRBJ2-1; no reliable D call. CDR1 is SGHRS and CDR2 is YFSETQ in the germline V gene. This CDR3 region has 13 residues. The CDR3 coding sequence is TGCACCAGCAGCCCGAGCTCCTACAATGAGCAGTTCTTC. Residues: CTSSPSSYNEQFF.

The chain employs TRBV4-2 and TRBJ2-7; D not certain. Germline loops: CDR1 LGHNA, CDR2 YNFKEQ. The germline V and J ends were trimmed by 0 bases and 0 bases, with 9 bases remaining between them. This CDR3 is built from 15 residues. CDR3 sequence (DNA): TGTGCCAGCAGCCAAGATTATTCAAGCTCCTACGAGCAGTACTTC. It encodes CASSQDYSSSYEQYF.

This rearrangement joins TRBV20-1 to TRBJ1-5; D not certain. The V gene's germline CDR1 is DFQATT and CDR2 SNEGSKA (reference sequence). Trimming left V 5 bases short and J 2 bases short, with 16 bases between. The CDR3 runs to 15 residues. The CDR3: CSALKVASGNQPQHF. CDR3 coding DNA: TGCAGTGCTTTGAAGGTGGCGTCAGGCAATCAGCCCCAGCATTTT.

Only a few counts were recorded for this clonotype. The rearrangement joins TRBV28 to TRBJ2-5; D is unresolved. This CDR3 is built from 11 residues. Germline V gives CDR1 MDHEN, CDR2 SYDVKM. V was cut by 6 bases and J by 4 bases, with 6 bases left in between. The CDR3 region has the DNA TGTGCCAGCAGAGCCATAGAGACCCAGTACTTC. Translating gives CASRAIETQYF.

This clonotype is a singleton in its sample. This could be a read error, since a much larger clone is one nucleotide away. The chain employs TRBV29-1 and TRBJ2-2; the D is unclear. The CDR3 consists of 16 residues. Deletions cut 1 base from V and 0 bases from J, with 12 bases between. Germline V gene data show CDR1 as SQVTM and CDR2 as ANQGSEA. CDR3 amino acids: CSVEAGDPANTGELFF. In nucleotides, the CDR3 is TGCAGCGTTGAAGCTGGCGATCCCGCGAACACCGGGGAGCTGTTTTTT.

This clonotype was observed a handful of times. This chain joins TRBV5-1 and TRBJ2-5, with D hard to call. This CDR3 has 14 amino acids. Germline CDR1 SGHRS, CDR2 YFSETQ. The V end lost 0 bases, the J end lost 4 bases, and 10 bases lay between the germline ends. The CDR3 region has the DNA TGCGCCAGCAGCTTGGGGGTGTCAGCAGAGACCCAGTACTTC. Encoded protein: CASSLGVSAETQYF.

The chain is built from TRBV7-2 and TRBJ1-1, with unresolved D. The CDR3 is 15 amino acids. In germline, CDR1 is SGHTA, CDR2 FQGNSA. V lost 4 bases, J lost 0 bases, and 12 bases lay in between. The CDR3 nucleotides read TGTGCCAGCAGCTCTGGGTACCAAATGAACACTGAAGCTTTCTTT. This sequence encodes CASSSGYQMNTEAFF.

With regard to this clonotype: A much larger clone lies one base from this, so it may be a read error. This sequence joins TRBV5-5 and TRBJ2-5, with 8 bases lining up with TRBD1. Germline V lookup: CDR1 SGHKS, CDR2 YYEKEE (reference sequence). CDR3 length equals 14 residues. V was clipped by 0 bases and J by 6 bases; unmatched bases: 4. The CDR3 region is CASSLGQGLKTQYF. CDR3 coding DNA: TGTGCCAGCAGCTTGGGACAGGGGTTGAAGACCCAGTACTTC.

Many counts were recorded for this clonotype. CDR3 sequence reads: CASSSTPSDRSYGEQFF. As DNA, the CDR3 is TGCGCCAGCAGCTCGACTCCCTCAGACAGAAGTTACGGTGAGCAGTTCTTC. J is TRBJ2-1 and V is TRBV5-1; tentatively, D is TRBD1 (5 bases). V gave up 3 bases and J gave up 9 bases, with 25 bases separating them. Germline loops: CDR1 SGHRS, CDR2 YFSETQ. The CDR3 contains 17 residues.

This clonotype was found many times. This chain connects TRBV9 to TRBJ1-2, with 9 bases that match TRBD1. CDR3 length: 15 amino acids. V dropped 3 bases and J dropped 5; count of bases not matched to a gene: 8. Per the germline V gene, CDR1 is SGDLS and CDR2 is YYNGEE. CDR3 sequence: CASSAQQGARYGYTF. CDR3 DNA: TGTGCCAGCAGCGCCCAACAGGGGGCACGGTATGGCTACACCTTC.

As concerns this clonotype: A much larger clone lies a single base off, so this may be a read error. The DNA of the CDR3 is TGTGCCAGCGCCTCTAGGGGGGCACTATACAATGAGCGGTTCTTC. This encodes CASASRGALYNERFF. V usage is TRBV7-2 and J usage is TRBJ2-1; D is perhaps TRBD1 or TRBD2 (6 bases each). In germline, CDR1 is SGHTA, CDR2 FQGNSA. This CDR3 has 15 amino acids.

The genes are TRBV29-1 and TRBJ2-3; D gene uncertain. This CDR3 has 11 residues. V was shortened by 1 base and J by 4 bases, with 3 bases between the two germline ends. CDR1 and CDR2 from the germline V gene are SQVTM and ANQGSEA. Written as DNA, the CDR3 is TGCAGCGTTGAAGGCCCAGATACGCAGTATTTT. This translates into CSVEGPDTQYF.

The V and J genes are TRBV6-1 and TRBJ2-5, with unresolved D. Germline lookup yields CDR1 MNHNS and CDR2 SASEGT. The length of the CDR3 is 16 residues. With 2 bases removed from V and 0 bases from J, the gap between germline ends came to 13 bases. The CDR3 loop is CASSESVGSYQETQYF. The CDR3 DNA reads TGTGCCAGCAGTGAATCGGTAGGGTCGTACCAAGAGACCCAGTACTTC.

This chain joins TRBV20-1 and TRBJ1-5; D is uncertain. Germline assignment: CDR1 DFQATT and CDR2 SNEGSKA (reference sequence). The CDR3 runs to 14 residues. Trimming cost V 4 bases and J 5 bases, with 15 bases left between them. The CDR3 loop reads CSATNGLGHQPQHF. The CDR3, as DNA: TGCAGTGCTACTAACGGACTAGGCCATCAGCCCCAGCATTTT.

This clonotype was seen a few times. V gene TRBV5-5 combines with J gene TRBJ1-1; D remains ambiguous. Germline-derived CDR1 and CDR2 are SGHKS and YYEKEE (reference sequence). V lost 4 bases and J 0 bases, leaving 7 bases between the germline ends. The CDR3 runs 13 residues. CDR3 region: CASSPPMNTEAFF. The CDR3 DNA is TGTGCCAGCAGCCCACCGATGAACACTGAAGCTTTCTTT.

With respect to this clonotype: One end of the junction varies from germline; a read error may be responsible. The genes are TRBV7-2 and TRBJ2-1; TRBD2 matches at 11 bases. The germline V gene has CDR1 SGHTA and CDR2 FQGNSA. This CDR3 has 14 amino acids. The CDR3 here is CASSLSVLAGVKYF. CDR3 DNA sequence: TGTGCCAGCAGCTTATCGGTACTAGCGGGAGTCAAGTACTTC.

This chain links TRBV7-8 with TRBJ1-4, with 8 bases identical to TRBD1. Germline assignment: CDR1 SGHVS and CDR2 FQNEAQ. With V trimmed by 1 base and J by 5 bases, 3 bases remained unmatched. This CDR3 spans 15 amino acids. The CDR3, as DNA: TGTGCCAGCAGCTTAGGCGGACAGGGCAATGAAAAACTGTTTTTT. It encodes CASSLGGQGNEKLFF.

This clonotype has more than one count but fewer than ten. V gene TRBV19 combines with J gene TRBJ1-3; no firm D call. This CDR3 region has 13 residues. The germline V and J ends were trimmed by 9 bases and 0 bases, with 9 bases remaining between them. Germline V gene lookup returns CDR1 LNHDA and CDR2 SQIVND (reference sequence). DNA for the CDR3: TGTGCCAGCCGGGAGTTCTCTGGAAACACCATATATTTT. As protein: CASREFSGNTIYF.

This clonotype was detected many times. This sequence joins TRBV5-1 and TRBJ1-6; possible D gene TRBD1, 5 bases. The CDR3 extends over 15 amino acids. From germline, CDR1 is SGHRS and CDR2 YFSETQ. V lost 0 bases, J lost 9 bases, and 13 bases lay in between. The CDR3 DNA sequence: TGCGCCAGCAGCTTGGACCCAGGGTATTCTTCACCCCTCCACTTT. Translation: CASSLDPGYSSPLHF.

This clonotype has a count of ten or more. The chain uses TRBV3-1 and TRBJ1-3; D is unresolved. Germline V gives CDR1 LGHDT, CDR2 YNNKEL (reference sequence). CDR3 size: 16 residues. The ends were cut back, 0 bases at V and 0 bases at J, with 9 bases in the middle. Here the CDR3 DNA reads TGTGCCAGCAGCCAAGATGTTCGCAGCTCTGGAAACACCATATATTTT. Translating it yields CASSQDVRSSGNTIYF.

This clonotype has at least ten counts. The gene calls are TRBV7-8 and TRBJ1-1, with D unresolved. Germline V gene data show CDR1 as SGHVS and CDR2 as FQNEAQ. Trimming left V 5 bases short and J 1 base short, with 11 bases between. The CDR3 consists of 14 residues. CDR3 loop: CASSGLRQNTEAFF. In nucleotides, the CDR3 is TGTGCCAGCAGCGGGCTTCGGCAGAACACTGAAGCTTTCTTT.

This chain links TRBV5-1 with TRBJ1-4; TRBD1 agrees at 8 bases. The CDR3 runs to 19 residues. V lost 0 bases and J lost 4; bases outside the gene matches: 14. CDR1 SGHRS and CDR2 YFSETQ come from the germline V gene. The CDR3 nucleotides are TGCGCCAGCAGCTTGGAAAGTCCGGCAGGGGGCCAGATTAATGAAAAACTGTTTTTT. It specifies CASSLESPAGGQINEKLFF. The full variable domain, with the rest looked up from reference TRBV5-1 and TRBJ1-4, is KAGVTQTPRYLIKTRGQQVTLSCSPISGHRSVSWYQQTPGQGLQFLFEYFSETQRNKGNFPGRFSGRQFSNSRSEMNVSTLELGDSALYLCASSLESPAGGQINEKLFFGSGTQLSVL.

This clonotype was detected only a few times. The CDR3 loop reads CATSRGQGGVAFF. The CDR3, as DNA: TGTGCCACCAGCAGGGGACAGGGGGGAGTCGCTTTCTTT. The genes are TRBV15 and TRBJ1-1, with 11 nucleotides matching TRBD1. Per the germline V gene, CDR1 is LNHNV and CDR2 is YYDKDF (reference sequence). With V trimmed by 3 bases and J by 11 bases, 5 bases remained unmatched. CDR3 length equals 13 residues.

The chain recombines TRBV7-9 with TRBJ2-5; perhaps D is TRBD1 or TRBD2 (6 bases each). CDR3 size: 15 residues. V was shortened by 5 bases and J by 3 bases, with 16 bases between the two germline ends. Germline values: CDR1 SEHNR, CDR2 FQNEAQ (reference sequence). CDR3: CASSPRGVGKETQYF. The CDR3, as DNA: TGTGCCAGCAGCCCAAGGGGGGTCGGGAAAGAGACCCAGTACTTC.